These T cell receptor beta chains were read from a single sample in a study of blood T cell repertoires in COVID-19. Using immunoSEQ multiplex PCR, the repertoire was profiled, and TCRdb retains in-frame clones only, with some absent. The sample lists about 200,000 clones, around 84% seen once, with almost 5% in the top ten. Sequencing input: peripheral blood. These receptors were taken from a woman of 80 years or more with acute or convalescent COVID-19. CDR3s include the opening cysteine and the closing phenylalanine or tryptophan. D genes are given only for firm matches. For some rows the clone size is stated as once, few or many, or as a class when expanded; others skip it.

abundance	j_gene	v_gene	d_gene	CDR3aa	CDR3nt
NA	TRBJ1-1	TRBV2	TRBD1	CASSEQGGTEAFF	TGTGCCAGCAGTGAACAGGGGGGAACTGAAGCTTTCTTT
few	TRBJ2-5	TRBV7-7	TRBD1	CASSPGQTSQETQYF	TGTGCTAGCAGCCCGGGACAGACTTCTCAAGAGACCCAGTACTTC
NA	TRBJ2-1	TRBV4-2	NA	CASSQLSSYNEQFF	TGTGCCAGCAGCCAACTAAGCTCCTACAATGAGCAGTTCTTC
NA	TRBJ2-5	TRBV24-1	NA	CATSDTGLGYQTQYF	TGTGCCACCAGTGATACAGGGTTGGGATACCAGACCCAGTACTTC
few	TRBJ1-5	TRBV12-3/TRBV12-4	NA	CASSLAFKHF	TGTGCCAGCAGTTTAGCCTTTAAGCATTTT
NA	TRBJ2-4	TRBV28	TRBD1	CASRAQGKNIQYF	TGTGCCAGCAGGGCACAGGGGAAAAACATTCAGTACTTC
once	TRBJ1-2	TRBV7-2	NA	CASSLGVNYGYTF	TGTGCCAGCAGCTTAGGAGTCAACTATGGCTACACCTTC
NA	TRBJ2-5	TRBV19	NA	CASSRSLAKQGPHQETQYF	TGTGCCAGTAGTAGAAGCCTCGCTAAACAGGGTCCCCACCAAGAGACCCAGTACTTC
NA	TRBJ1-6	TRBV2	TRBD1	CASARQGATSPLHF	TGTGCCAGCGCTAGACAGGGAGCGACTTCACCCCTCCACTTT
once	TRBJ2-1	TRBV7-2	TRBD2	CASSLGSGSWYEQFF	TGTGCCAGCAGCTTAGGTAGCGGGAGTTGGTATGAGCAGTTCTTC
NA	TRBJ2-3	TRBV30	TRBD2	CAWSSGRPGDTQYF	TGTGCCTGGAGTAGCGGGAGGCCCGGGGATACGCAGTATTTT
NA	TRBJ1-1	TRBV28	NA	CASSFGFF	TGTGCCAGCAGTTTCGGTTTCTTT
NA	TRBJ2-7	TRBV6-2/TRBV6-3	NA	CASSSYSSGSHF	TGTGCCAGCAGTTCTTATTCCTCGGGGTCACACTTC
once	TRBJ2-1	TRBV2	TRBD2	CASRLAGGSYNEQFF	TGTGCCAGCCGACTAGCGGGAGGATCATACAATGAGCAGTTCTTC
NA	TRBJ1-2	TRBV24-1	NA	CATSAPDSSANYGYTF	TGTGCCACCAGTGCCCCGGACTCCTCGGCTAACTATGGCTACACCTTC
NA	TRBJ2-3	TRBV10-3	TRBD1	CAISEWGGPGQGDTQYF	TGTGCCATCAGTGAGTGGGGGGGGCCGGGACAGGGAGATACGCAGTATTTT
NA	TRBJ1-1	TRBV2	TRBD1	CASSPHLDREGPEAFF	TGTGCCAGCAGTCCCCACCTAGACAGGGAAGGACCTGAAGCTTTCTTT
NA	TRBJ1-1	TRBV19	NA	CASSMRVQNIEAFF	TGTGCCAGTAGTATGAGGGTCCAGAATATTGAAGCTTTCTTT
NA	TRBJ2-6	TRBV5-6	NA	CASSLGLGGANVLTF	TGTGCCAGCAGCTTGGGACTTGGCGGGGCCAACGTCCTGACTTTC
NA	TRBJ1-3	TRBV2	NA	CASSDRAWTGNTIYF	TGTGCCAGCAGTGACAGGGCATGGACTGGAAACACCATATATTTT
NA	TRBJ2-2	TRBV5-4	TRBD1	CASSLRRDSPFGGELFF	TGTGCCAGCAGCTTACGACGGGACAGCCCATTTGGCGGGGAGCTGTTTTTT
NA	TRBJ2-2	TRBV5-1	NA	CASRRSVDTGELFF	TGCGCCAGCCGGAGGTCGGTGGACACCGGGGAGCTGTTTTTT
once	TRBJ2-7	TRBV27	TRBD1	CASSPGTGAAEQYF	TGTGCCAGCAGCCCCGGGACAGGGGCGGCCGAGCAGTACTTC
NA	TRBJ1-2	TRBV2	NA	CASSGDTLSGYTF	TGTGCCAGCAGTGGGGACACCTTGAGTGGCTACACCTTC
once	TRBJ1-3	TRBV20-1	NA	CSARVGNTIYF	TGCAGTGCTAGAGTGGGCAACACCATATATTTT
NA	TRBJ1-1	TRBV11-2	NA	CASSIGQPRRNTEAFF	TGTGCCAGCAGCATCGGACAGCCGAGAAGAAACACTGAAGCTTTCTTT
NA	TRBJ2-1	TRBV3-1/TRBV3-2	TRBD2	CASSPLAGGRNEQFF	TGTGCCAGCAGCCCACTAGCGGGAGGGAGAAATGAGCAGTTCTTC
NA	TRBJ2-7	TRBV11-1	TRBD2	CASSLAGLVNEQYF	TGTGCCAGCAGCTTAGCAGGACTAGTAAACGAGCAGTACTTC
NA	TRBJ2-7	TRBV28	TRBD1	CASSTGGAVHYEQYF	TGTGCCAGCAGCACAGGGGGCGCAGTCCACTACGAGCAGTACTTC